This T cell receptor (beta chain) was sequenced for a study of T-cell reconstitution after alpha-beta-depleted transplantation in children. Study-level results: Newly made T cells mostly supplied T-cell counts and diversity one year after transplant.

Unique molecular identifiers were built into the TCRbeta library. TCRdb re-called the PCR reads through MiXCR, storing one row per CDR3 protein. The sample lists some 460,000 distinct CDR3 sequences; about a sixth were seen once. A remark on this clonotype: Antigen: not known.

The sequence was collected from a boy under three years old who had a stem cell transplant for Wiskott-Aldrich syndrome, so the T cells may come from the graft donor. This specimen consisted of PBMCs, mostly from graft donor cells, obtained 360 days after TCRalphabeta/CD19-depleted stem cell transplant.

The CDR3 bases are TGTGCCAGCAGCCAAGAAGGTGCGCAGGGGACAGATACGCAGTATTTT. Its protein product is CASSQEGAQGTDTQYF. The rearrangement uses TRBV3-1 and TRBJ2-3; weak D call: TRBD1 (6 bases). This CDR3 comprises 16 residues. In germline, CDR1 is LGHDT, CDR2 YNNKEL (reference sequence). The V and J ends lost 0 bases and 3 bases respectively, with 13 bases between them.